Listed below are T cell receptor beta chains from one sample, sequenced in a study of T cell clones after liver transplantation. Produced via immunoSEQ multiplex PCR; TCRdb's table is partial and in-frame only. Of about 120,000 clones detected, just over 90% appear once; the ten largest clones hold around 0.8%. This specimen consisted of CD4+ T cells from blood, obtained 12 months after liver transplant. The receptors originated from a human patient who received a liver transplant. Some T cells may arise from the graft donor. Each CDR3 is given with its conserved first and last residue. Each record gives: clone size, J gene, V gene, D gene, CDR3 protein, CDR3 DNA. D genes are given only for firm matches. For some rows the clone size is stated as once, few or many, or as a class when expanded; others skip it.

abundance: NA
j_gene: TRBJ1-2
v_gene: TRBV2
d_gene: TRBD1
CDR3aa: CASTRQGADYGYTF
CDR3nt: TGTGCCAGCACTAGACAGGGGGCGGACTATGGCTACACCTTC

abundance: NA
j_gene: TRBJ2-3
v_gene: TRBV5-1
d_gene: NA
CDR3aa: CASSLDRGGTDTQYF
CDR3nt: TGCGCCAGCAGCTTGGATCGGGGAGGCACAGATACGCAGTATTTT

abundance: NA
j_gene: TRBJ2-7
v_gene: TRBV28
d_gene: TRBD2
CDR3aa: CASRNSGSSHEQYF
CDR3nt: TGTGCCAGCAGAAATAGCGGGAGCAGCCACGAGCAGTACTTC

abundance: NA
j_gene: TRBJ2-7
v_gene: TRBV6-5
d_gene: TRBD1
CDR3aa: CASSYRGTGASYEQYF
CDR3nt: TGTGCCAGCAGTTACAGGGGGACAGGGGCCTCCTACGAGCAGTACTTC

abundance: NA
j_gene: TRBJ1-1
v_gene: TRBV28
d_gene: TRBD1
CDR3aa: CASSSGTGEAFF
CDR3nt: TGTGCCAGCAGTTCCGGGACAGGTGAAGCTTTCTTT

abundance: NA
j_gene: TRBJ2-1
v_gene: TRBV4-3
d_gene: TRBD2
CDR3aa: CASSQEVRLAGISYNEQFF
CDR3nt: TGCGCCAGCAGCCAAGAAGTGAGGCTAGCGGGAATCTCCTACAATGAGCAGTTCTTC

abundance: NA
j_gene: TRBJ2-1
v_gene: TRBV11-3
d_gene: NA
CDR3aa: CASSLVAWQGGSYNEQFF
CDR3nt: TGTGCCAGCAGCTTAGTCGCGTGGCAGGGTGGGTCCTACAATGAGCAGTTCTTC

abundance: NA
j_gene: TRBJ2-2
v_gene: TRBV4-3
d_gene: NA
CDR3aa: CASSPDGHGTNTGELFF
CDR3nt: TGCGCCAGCAGCCCTGACGGCCATGGCACGAACACCGGGGAGCTGTTTTTT

abundance: NA
j_gene: TRBJ2-5
v_gene: TRBV11-2
d_gene: TRBD1
CDR3aa: CASSRGQGGETQYF
CDR3nt: TGTGCCAGCAGCCGGGGACAGGGGGGAGAGACCCAGTACTTC

abundance: NA
j_gene: TRBJ1-2
v_gene: TRBV28
d_gene: NA
CDR3aa: CASLTTGGYTF
CDR3nt: TGTGCCAGCCTTACCACGGGGGGCTACACCTTC

abundance: NA
j_gene: TRBJ2-5
v_gene: TRBV15
d_gene: TRBD2
CDR3aa: CATSLHRGSGQETQYF
CDR3nt: TGTGCCACCAGCCTCCACCGGGGTAGCGGGCAAGAGACCCAGTACTTC

abundance: NA
j_gene: TRBJ1-2
v_gene: TRBV5-1
d_gene: NA
CDR3aa: CASSLGGSDGYTF
CDR3nt: TGCGCCAGCAGCTTGGGAGGGTCGGACGGCTACACCTTC

abundance: NA
j_gene: TRBJ2-3
v_gene: TRBV20-1
d_gene: TRBD1
CDR3aa: CSAGGPDTQYF
CDR3nt: TGCAGTGCAGGGGGCCCAGATACGCAGTATTTT

abundance: NA
j_gene: TRBJ1-2
v_gene: TRBV7-3
d_gene: TRBD1
CDR3aa: CASSPDRNYGYTF
CDR3nt: TGTGCCAGCAGCCCGGACAGGAACTATGGCTACACCTTC

abundance: NA
j_gene: TRBJ2-5
v_gene: TRBV5-1
d_gene: TRBD1
CDR3aa: CASSPGQGRGETQYF
CDR3nt: TGCGCCAGCAGCCCGGGACAGGGAAGGGGTGAGACCCAGTACTTC

abundance: NA
j_gene: TRBJ1-1
v_gene: TRBV29-1
d_gene: NA
CDR3aa: CSALTGSGGAFF
CDR3nt: TGCAGCGCATTAACAGGGTCTGGAGGAGCTTTCTTT

abundance: NA
j_gene: TRBJ2-1
v_gene: TRBV4-1
d_gene: NA
CDR3aa: CASSQDFSRGRNEQFF
CDR3nt: TGCGCCAGCAGCCAAGATTTCTCAAGGGGAAGAAATGAGCAGTTCTTC

abundance: NA
j_gene: TRBJ1-1
v_gene: TRBV7-2
d_gene: NA
CDR3aa: CASSLEGVVNTEAFF
CDR3nt: TGTGCCAGCAGCTTAGAGGGGGTGGTGAACACTGAAGCTTTCTTT

abundance: NA
j_gene: TRBJ1-1
v_gene: TRBV5-1
d_gene: NA
CDR3aa: CASSLDVSTEAFF
CDR3nt: TGCGCCAGCAGCTTGGACGTCAGCACTGAAGCTTTCTTT

abundance: NA
j_gene: TRBJ2-1
v_gene: TRBV5-4
d_gene: TRBD1
CDR3aa: CASSTGQGSYNEQFF
CDR3nt: TGTGCCAGCAGCACCGGACAGGGGTCCTACAATGAGCAGTTCTTC

abundance: NA
j_gene: TRBJ2-5
v_gene: TRBV27
d_gene: TRBD2
CDR3aa: CASSLGTSGGETQYF
CDR3nt: TGTGCCAGCAGTTTAGGGACTAGCGGGGGGGAGACCCAGTACTTC

abundance: NA
j_gene: TRBJ1-1
v_gene: TRBV19
d_gene: NA
CDR3aa: CASSILGMNTEAFF
CDR3nt: TGTGCCAGTAGTATTTTAGGAATGAACACTGAAGCTTTCTTT

abundance: NA
j_gene: TRBJ2-2
v_gene: TRBV7-2
d_gene: TRBD2
CDR3aa: CASSSVAGGNTGELFF
CDR3nt: TGTGCCAGCAGCTCCGTAGCGGGCGGGAACACCGGGGAGCTGTTTTTT

abundance: NA
j_gene: TRBJ2-7
v_gene: TRBV5-4
d_gene: TRBD1
CDR3aa: CASSSGQGLSYEQYF
CDR3nt: TGTGCCAGCAGCTCCGGACAGGGTCTTTCCTACGAGCAGTACTTC

abundance: NA
j_gene: TRBJ2-7
v_gene: TRBV10-3
d_gene: NA
CDR3aa: CAISQGEDYGQYF
CDR3nt: TGTGCCATCAGCCAGGGAGAAGACTACGGGCAGTACTTC

abundance: NA
j_gene: TRBJ1-5
v_gene: TRBV7-8
d_gene: NA
CDR3aa: CASSFSSGLPHQPQHF
CDR3nt: TGTGCCAGCAGCTTTTCTTCGGGGCTCCCCCATCAGCCCCAGCATTTT

abundance: NA
j_gene: TRBJ2-7
v_gene: TRBV29-1
d_gene: TRBD1
CDR3aa: CSAEGQGSGEQYF
CDR3nt: TGCAGCGCAGAAGGACAGGGTTCGGGGGAGCAGTACTTC

abundance: few
j_gene: TRBJ1-3
v_gene: TRBV6-5
d_gene: NA
CDR3aa: CASRRQSSGNTIYF
CDR3nt: TGTGCCAGCAGGAGACAGAGCTCTGGAAACACCATATATTTT

abundance: NA
j_gene: TRBJ2-7
v_gene: TRBV28
d_gene: NA
CDR3aa: CASLPDGAAYEQYF
CDR3nt: TGTGCCAGCCTCCCGGACGGGGCGGCCTACGAGCAGTACTTC

abundance: NA
j_gene: TRBJ2-7
v_gene: TRBV5-5
d_gene: NA
CDR3aa: CASSLAVGEQYF
CDR3nt: TGTGCCAGCAGCTTGGCCGTGGGCGAGCAGTACTTC

abundance: NA
j_gene: TRBJ2-1
v_gene: TRBV7-2
d_gene: TRBD2
CDR3aa: CASSLALSAGEYNEQFF
CDR3nt: TGTGCCAGCAGCTTAGCGTTGTCAGCGGGAGAGTACAATGAGCAGTTCTTC

abundance: once
j_gene: TRBJ2-1
v_gene: TRBV5-1
d_gene: NA
CDR3aa: CASSGRASVGNEQFF
CDR3nt: TGCGCCAGCAGCGGCCGGGCATCCGTAGGGAATGAGCAGTTCTTC

abundance: NA
j_gene: TRBJ1-1
v_gene: TRBV7-9
d_gene: TRBD1
CDR3aa: CASRDDRGQAFF
CDR3nt: TGTGCCAGCAGGGACGACAGGGGACAAGCTTTCTTT

abundance: NA
j_gene: TRBJ2-7
v_gene: TRBV7-8
d_gene: TRBD2
CDR3aa: CASSPRPGLASYEQYF
CDR3nt: TGTGCCAGCAGCCCCAGACCGGGACTAGCAAGCTACGAGCAGTACTTC

abundance: NA
j_gene: TRBJ1-3
v_gene: TRBV30
d_gene: NA
CDR3aa: CAWRTGNSGNTIYF
CDR3nt: TGTGCCTGGAGGACAGGAAACTCTGGAAACACCATATATTTT